This T cell receptor (beta chain) came from a study of CD8 T cells in ankylosing spondylitis. The germline V gene encodes CDR1 DFQATT and CDR2 SNEGSKA (reference sequence). This CDR3 region has 14 residues. This clonotype was seen ten or more times. The target antigen is unknown. General study results and limits: A subset of motif variants has previously been described in the synovial fluid and blood of reactive arthritis. Reported data indicate significant enrichment of disease-linked clones within matched ankylosing spondylitis synovial fluid.

Quantitative 5'-RACE with molecular barcodes produced the TCR beta libraries. Each CDR3 protein is one row after TCRdb ran MiXCR on the 5' RACE reads. The table includes hundreds of thousands of distinct CDR3 sequences, roughly 26% detected once. The sequencing sample was made of blood, either unsorted or a sorted T cell fraction (not recorded which). The clonotype comes from a male donor with ankylosing spondylitis or in good health (not recorded which). This chain joins TRBV20-1 and TRBJ2-3; weak D call: TRBD2 (6 bases). CDR3 in amino acids: CSPERTMLRDTQYF. The DNA for the CDR3 is TGCAGCCCCGAGAGGACTATGTTGCGGGATACGCAGTATTTT.